This T cell receptor beta chain was found in a study of cytomegalovirus exposure and HLA in healthy donors. In this sample, this clone turned up once. Its specificity is not known. Study findings and constraints: TCR beta V- and J-gene trimming, according to a later analysis, was linked to a missense DCLRE1C variant. According to a later analysis, donors in an Asian-associated ancestry cluster reportedly had fewer N-insertions than the approximately 670-donor mean. TCR sequences were mostly rare, though some public TCRs occurred in many donors.

The CDR3 is made up of 14 amino acids. Germline V gene data show CDR1 as MGHRA and CDR2 as YSYEKL. V lost 1 base and J lost 3, with 10 bases in between. Each of the donors was a healthy bone marrow donor. In the PCR, 60 Vbeta and 13 Jbeta primers were used. Sequenced by immunoSEQ multiplex PCR; TCRdb stores in-frame clones only, minus some. The repertoire holds about 110,000 clones, about 81% seen once, with roughly 3% in the top ten. V usage is TRBV4-1 and J usage is TRBJ2-7; TRBD2 might be the D (6 bases). This receptor was identified in a male donor in good health and CMV-seropositive. What was sequenced was PBMCs. Here the CDR3 DNA reads TGCGCCAGCAGCCAAGGCCGGACTAACTACGAGCAGTACTTC. As protein: CASSQGRTNYEQYF.